Detailed here is one T cell receptor (beta chain). Its target is unknown. This entry is derived from a study of OX40 agonist ivuxolimab in advanced cancers. Looking at the study overall: Every 2 weeks, patients received ivuxolimab intravenously, dosed at 0.01 to 10 mg/kg. Patients were 65% to 85% male with ages about 23 to 90, mean around 61. Earlier anti-PD-1, anti-PD-L1 or anti-CTLA-4 therapy was permitted; 40% had received some.

Repertoires were generated with immunoSEQ multiplex PCR, while TCRdb's copy carries only in-frame clones and drops some. Of 60,000 to 100,000 clones listed, about 90% are singletons. The CDR3 consists of 14 residues. V gave up 0 bases and J gave up 0 bases, with 5 bases separating them. Germline V gene sequence: CDR1 LGHNA, CDR2 YSLEER. General study points: Partial responders treated at 0.1-3.0 mg/kg exhibited clonal expansion among the lowest measured.

The chain links TRBV4-3 to TRBJ1-2; D gene uncertain. The receptor comes from an adult with an advanced solid tumor such as melanoma, head and neck, liver or kidney cancer. Sequenced material: CD4+ or CD8+ T cells sorted from blood, taken in a trial of the OX40 agonist ivuxolimab. CDR3 nucleotides: TGCGCCAGCAGCCAAGACAGATCTAACTATGGCTACACCTTC. Its translation is CASSQDRSNYGYTF.